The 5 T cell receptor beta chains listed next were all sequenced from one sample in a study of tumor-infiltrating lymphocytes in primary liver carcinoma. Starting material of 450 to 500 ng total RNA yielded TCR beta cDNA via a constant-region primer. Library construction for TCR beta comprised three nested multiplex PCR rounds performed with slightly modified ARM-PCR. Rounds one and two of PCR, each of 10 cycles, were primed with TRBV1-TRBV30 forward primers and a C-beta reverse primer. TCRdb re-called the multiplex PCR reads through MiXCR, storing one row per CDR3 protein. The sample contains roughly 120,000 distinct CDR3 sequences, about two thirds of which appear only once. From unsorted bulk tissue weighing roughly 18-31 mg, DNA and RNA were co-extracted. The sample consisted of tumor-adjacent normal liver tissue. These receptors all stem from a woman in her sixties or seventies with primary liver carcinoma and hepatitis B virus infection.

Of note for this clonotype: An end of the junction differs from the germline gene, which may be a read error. CDR3 coding DNA: TGCGCCAGCAGCTCGGTACTAGCCCACAATGAGCAGTTCTTC. It encodes CASSSVLAHNEQFF. V usage is TRBV5-4 and J usage is TRBJ2-1; D is perhaps TRBD2 (6 bases). The length of the CDR3 is 14 residues. Germline loops: CDR1 SGHNT, CDR2 YYREEE (reference sequence).

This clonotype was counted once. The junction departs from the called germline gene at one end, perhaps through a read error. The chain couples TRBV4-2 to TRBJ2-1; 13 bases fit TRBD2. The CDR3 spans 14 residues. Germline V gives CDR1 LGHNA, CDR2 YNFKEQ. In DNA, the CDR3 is TGTGCCAGCAGTGGACTAGCGGGAGCCAATGAGCAGCTCTTC. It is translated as CASSGLAGANEQLF.

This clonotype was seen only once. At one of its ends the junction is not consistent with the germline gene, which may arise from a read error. Here the CDR3 reads CGSSPVSEQFF. The CDR3 DNA reads TGTGGCAGCAGCCCCGTTAGTGAGCAGTTCTTC. The gene calls are TRBV11-2 and TRBJ2-1; D not resolved. In germline, CDR1 is SGHAT, CDR2 FQNNGV. The CDR3 is 11 amino acids.

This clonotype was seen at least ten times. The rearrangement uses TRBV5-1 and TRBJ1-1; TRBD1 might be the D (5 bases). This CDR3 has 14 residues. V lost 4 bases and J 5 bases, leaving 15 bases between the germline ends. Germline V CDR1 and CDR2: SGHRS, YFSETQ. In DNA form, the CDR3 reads TGCGCCAGCAGCCCTCAGGGTGTGTGGACTGAAGCTTTCTTT. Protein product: CASSPQGVWTEAFF.

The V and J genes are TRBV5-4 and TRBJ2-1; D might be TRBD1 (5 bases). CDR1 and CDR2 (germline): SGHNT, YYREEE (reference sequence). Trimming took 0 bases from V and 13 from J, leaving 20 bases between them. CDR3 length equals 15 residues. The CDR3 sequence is CASSLVQGASDGQFF. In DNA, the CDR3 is TGTGCCAGCAGCTTGGTTCAGGGCGCTTCGGATGGTCAGTTCTTC.